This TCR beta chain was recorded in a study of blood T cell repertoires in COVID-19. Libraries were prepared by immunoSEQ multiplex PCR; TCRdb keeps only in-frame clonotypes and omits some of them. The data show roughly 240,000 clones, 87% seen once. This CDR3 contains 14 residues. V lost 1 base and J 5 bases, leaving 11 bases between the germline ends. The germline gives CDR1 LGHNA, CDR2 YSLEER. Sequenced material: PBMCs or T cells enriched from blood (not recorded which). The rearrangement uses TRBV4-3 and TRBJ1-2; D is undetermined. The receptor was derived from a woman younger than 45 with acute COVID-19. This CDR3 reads CASSQARGGYGYTF. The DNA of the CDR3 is TGCGCCAGCAGCCAAGCCAGAGGAGGGTATGGCTACACCTTC.